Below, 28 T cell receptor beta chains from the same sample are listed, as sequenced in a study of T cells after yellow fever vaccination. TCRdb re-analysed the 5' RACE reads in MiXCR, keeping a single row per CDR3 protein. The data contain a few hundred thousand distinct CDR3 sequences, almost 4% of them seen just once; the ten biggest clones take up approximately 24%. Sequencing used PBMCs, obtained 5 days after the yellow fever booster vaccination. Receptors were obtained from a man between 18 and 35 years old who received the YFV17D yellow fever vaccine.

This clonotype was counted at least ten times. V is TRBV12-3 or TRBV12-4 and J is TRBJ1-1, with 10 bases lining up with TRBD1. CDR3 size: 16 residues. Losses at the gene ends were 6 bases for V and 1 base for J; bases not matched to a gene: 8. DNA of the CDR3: TGTGCCAGCAGCTACGACAGGGGGCCAAGGAACACTGAAGCTTTCTTT. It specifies CASSYDRGPRNTEAFF.

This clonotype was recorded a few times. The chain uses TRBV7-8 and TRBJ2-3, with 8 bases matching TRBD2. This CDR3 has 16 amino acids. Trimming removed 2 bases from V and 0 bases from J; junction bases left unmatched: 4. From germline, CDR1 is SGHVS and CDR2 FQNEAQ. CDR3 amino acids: CASSLMKRGSTDTQYF. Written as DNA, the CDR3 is TGTGCCAGCAGCTTAATGAAGCGGGGGAGCACAGATACGCAGTATTTT.

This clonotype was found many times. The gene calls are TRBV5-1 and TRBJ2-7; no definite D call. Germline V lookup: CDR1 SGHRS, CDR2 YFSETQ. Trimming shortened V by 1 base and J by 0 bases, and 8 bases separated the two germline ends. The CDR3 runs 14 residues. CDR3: CASSLSGYSYEQYF. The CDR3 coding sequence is TGCGCCAGCAGCTTGAGTGGTTACTCCTACGAGCAGTACTTC.

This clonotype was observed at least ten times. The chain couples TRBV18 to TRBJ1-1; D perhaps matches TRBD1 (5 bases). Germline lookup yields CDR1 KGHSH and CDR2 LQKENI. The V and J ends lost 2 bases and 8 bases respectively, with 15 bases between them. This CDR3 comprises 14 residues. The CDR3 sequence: CASSPYIGQGEAFF. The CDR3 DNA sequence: TGTGCCAGCTCACCATATATAGGACAAGGGGAAGCTTTCTTT. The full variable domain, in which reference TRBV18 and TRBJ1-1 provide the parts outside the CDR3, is NAGVMQNPRHLVRRRGQEARLRCSPMKGHSHVYWYRQLPEEGLKFMVYLQKENIIDESGMPKERFSAEFPKEGPSILRIQQVVRGDSAAYFCASSPYIGQGEAFFGQGTRLTVV.

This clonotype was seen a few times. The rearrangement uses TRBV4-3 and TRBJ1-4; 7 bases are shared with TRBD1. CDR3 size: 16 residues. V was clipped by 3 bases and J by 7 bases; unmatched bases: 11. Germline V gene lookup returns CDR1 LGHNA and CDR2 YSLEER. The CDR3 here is CASSQVTGLVGEKLFF. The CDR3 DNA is TGCGCCAGCAGCCAGGTGACAGGGTTGGTCGGTGAAAAACTGTTTTTT.

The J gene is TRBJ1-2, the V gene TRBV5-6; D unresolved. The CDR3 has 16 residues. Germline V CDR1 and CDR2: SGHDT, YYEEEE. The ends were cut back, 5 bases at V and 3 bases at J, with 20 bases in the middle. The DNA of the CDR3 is TGTGCCAGCAGGACGACGCCACGGGGATTTTACTATGGCTACACCTTC. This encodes CASRTTPRGFYYGYTF.

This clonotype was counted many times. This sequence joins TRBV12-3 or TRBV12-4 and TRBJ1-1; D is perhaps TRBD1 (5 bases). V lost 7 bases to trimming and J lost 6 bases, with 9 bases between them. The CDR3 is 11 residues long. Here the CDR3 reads CASNGDSEAFF. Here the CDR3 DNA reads TGTGCCAGCAATGGGGACTCTGAAGCTTTCTTT.

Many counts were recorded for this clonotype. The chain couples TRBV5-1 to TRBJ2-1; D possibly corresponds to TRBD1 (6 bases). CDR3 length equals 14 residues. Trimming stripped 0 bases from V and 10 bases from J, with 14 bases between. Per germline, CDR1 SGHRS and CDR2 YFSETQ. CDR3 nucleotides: TGCGCCAGCAGCTTGGCCGGGACAAGGGACGAGCAGTTCTTC. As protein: CASSLAGTRDEQFF.

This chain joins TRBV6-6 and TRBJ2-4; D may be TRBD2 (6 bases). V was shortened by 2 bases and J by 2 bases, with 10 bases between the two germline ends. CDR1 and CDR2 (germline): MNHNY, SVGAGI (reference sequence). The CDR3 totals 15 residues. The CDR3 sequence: CASSYMGGSKNIQYF. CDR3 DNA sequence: TGTGCCAGCAGTTACATGGGGGGATCCAAAAACATTCAGTACTTC.

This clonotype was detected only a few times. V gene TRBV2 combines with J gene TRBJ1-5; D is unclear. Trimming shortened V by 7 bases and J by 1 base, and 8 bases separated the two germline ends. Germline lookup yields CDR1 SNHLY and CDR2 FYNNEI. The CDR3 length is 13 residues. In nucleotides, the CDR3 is TGTGCCAGCAATAGGGTGAGCAATCAGCCCCAGCATTTT. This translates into CASNRVSNQPQHF. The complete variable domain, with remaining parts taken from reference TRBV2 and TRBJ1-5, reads EPEVTQTPSHQVTQMGQEVILRCVPISNHLYFYWYRQILGQKVEFLVSFYNNEISEKSEIFDDQFSVERPDGSNFTLKIRSTKLEDSAMYFCASNRVSNQPQHFGDGTRLSIL.

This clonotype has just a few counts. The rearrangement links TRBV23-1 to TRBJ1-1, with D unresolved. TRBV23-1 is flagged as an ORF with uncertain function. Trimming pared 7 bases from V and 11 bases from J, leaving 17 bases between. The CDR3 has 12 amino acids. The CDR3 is CASTSGRLEAFF. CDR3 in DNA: TGCGCCAGCACCAGCGGAAGACTAGAGGCTTTCTTT.

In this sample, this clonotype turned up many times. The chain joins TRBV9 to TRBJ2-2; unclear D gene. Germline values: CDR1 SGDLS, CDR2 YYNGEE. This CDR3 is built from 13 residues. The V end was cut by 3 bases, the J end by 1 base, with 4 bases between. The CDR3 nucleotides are TGTGCCAGCAGCGATGTGAACACCGGGGAGCTGTTTTTT. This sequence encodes CASSDVNTGELFF.

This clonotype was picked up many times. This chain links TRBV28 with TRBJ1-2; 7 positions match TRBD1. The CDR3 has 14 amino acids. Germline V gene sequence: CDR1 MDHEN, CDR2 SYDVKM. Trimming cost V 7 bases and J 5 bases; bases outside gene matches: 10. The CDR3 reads CASTSPGQLYGYTF. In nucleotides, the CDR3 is TGTGCCAGCACTTCGCCGGGACAGCTTTATGGCTACACCTTC.

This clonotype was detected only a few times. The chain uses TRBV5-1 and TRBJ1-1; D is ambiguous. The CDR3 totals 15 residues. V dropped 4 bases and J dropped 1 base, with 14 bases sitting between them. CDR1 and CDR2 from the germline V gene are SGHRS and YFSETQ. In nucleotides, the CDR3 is TGCGCCAGCAGCGCGGCGGGCAGAGAGAACACTGAAGCTTTCTTT. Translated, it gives CASSAAGRENTEAFF. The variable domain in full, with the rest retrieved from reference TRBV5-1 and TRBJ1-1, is KAGVTQTPRYLIKTRGQQVTLSCSPISGHRSVSWYQQTPGQGLQFLFEYFSETQRNKGNFPGRFSGRQFSNSRSEMNVSTLELGDSALYLCASSAAGRENTEAFFGQGTRLTVV.

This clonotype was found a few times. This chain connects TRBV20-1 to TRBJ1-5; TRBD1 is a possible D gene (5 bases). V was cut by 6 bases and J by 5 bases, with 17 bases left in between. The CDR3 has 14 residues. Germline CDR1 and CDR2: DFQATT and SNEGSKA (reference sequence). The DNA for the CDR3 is TGCAGTGCGAATAACCGGGACCCGCATCAGCCCCAGCATTTT. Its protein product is CSANNRDPHQPQHF.

CDR3 sequence reads: CASGLRYGYTF. Here the CDR3 DNA reads TGTGCCAGCGGTCTACGATATGGCTACACCTTC. This chain uses TRBV27 with TRBJ1-2, with no clear D. The CDR3 runs 11 residues. Germline values: CDR1 MNHEY, CDR2 SMNVEV (reference sequence). V shed 8 bases and J shed 5 bases, with 9 bases lying between them.

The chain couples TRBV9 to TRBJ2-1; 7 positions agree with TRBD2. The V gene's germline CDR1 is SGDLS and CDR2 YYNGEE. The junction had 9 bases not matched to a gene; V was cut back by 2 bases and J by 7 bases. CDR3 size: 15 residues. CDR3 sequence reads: CASSVGTTPRNEQFF. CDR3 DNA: TGTGCCAGCAGCGTGGGGACTACCCCTAGGAATGAGCAGTTCTTC.

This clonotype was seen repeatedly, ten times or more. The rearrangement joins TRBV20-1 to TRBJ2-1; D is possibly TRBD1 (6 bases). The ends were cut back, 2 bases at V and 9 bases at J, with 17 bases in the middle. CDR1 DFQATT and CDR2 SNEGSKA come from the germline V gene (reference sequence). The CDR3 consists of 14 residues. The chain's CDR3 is CSARTGNTGTEQFF. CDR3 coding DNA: TGCAGTGCTAGAACCGGGAACACAGGGACTGAGCAGTTCTTC.

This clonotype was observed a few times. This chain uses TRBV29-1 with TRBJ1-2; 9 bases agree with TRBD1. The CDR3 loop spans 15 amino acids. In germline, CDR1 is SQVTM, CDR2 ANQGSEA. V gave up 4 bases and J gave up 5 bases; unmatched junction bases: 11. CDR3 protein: CSVAKSGTGSYGYTF. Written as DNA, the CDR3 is TGCAGCGTTGCCAAGTCCGGGACAGGGTCTTATGGCTACACCTTC.

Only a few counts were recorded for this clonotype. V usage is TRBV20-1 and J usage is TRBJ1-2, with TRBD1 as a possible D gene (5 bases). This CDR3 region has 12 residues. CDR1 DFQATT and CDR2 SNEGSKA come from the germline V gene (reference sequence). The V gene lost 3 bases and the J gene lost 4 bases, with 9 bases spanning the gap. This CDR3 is CSASGTVYGYTF. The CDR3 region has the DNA TGCAGTGCTAGTGGGACGGTCTATGGCTACACCTTC.

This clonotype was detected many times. The DNA for the CDR3 is TGTGCCAGCAGCTTAGAGTTCAGGTCCGGGCATTCACCCCTCCACTTT. Translation gives CASSLEFRSGHSPLHF. The rearrangement links TRBV7-2 to TRBJ1-6, with D uncertain. Germline V gives CDR1 SGHTA, CDR2 FQGNSA. The germline V and J ends were trimmed by 1 base and 8 bases, with 15 bases remaining between them. CDR3 size: 16 residues. The whole variable domain, remainder taken from reference TRBV7-2 and TRBJ1-6, is GAGVSQSPSNKVTEKGKDVELRCDPISGHTALYWYRQSLGQGLEFLIYFQGNSAPDKSGLPSDRFSAERTGGSVSTLTIQRTQQEDSAVYLCASSLEFRSGHSPLHFGNGTRLTVT.

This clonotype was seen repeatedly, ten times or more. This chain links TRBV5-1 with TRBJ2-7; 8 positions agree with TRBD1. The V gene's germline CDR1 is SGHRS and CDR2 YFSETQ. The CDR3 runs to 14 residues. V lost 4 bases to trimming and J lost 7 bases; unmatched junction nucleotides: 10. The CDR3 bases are TGCGCCAGCAGCGATACTCAGGGGGCGAGAGAGCAGTACTTC. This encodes CASSDTQGAREQYF.

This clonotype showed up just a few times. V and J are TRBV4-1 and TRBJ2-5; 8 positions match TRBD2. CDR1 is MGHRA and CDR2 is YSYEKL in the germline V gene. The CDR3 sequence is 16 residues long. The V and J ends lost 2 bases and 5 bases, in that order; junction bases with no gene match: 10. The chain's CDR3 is CASSQSGIAGMETQYF. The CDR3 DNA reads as TGCGCCAGCAGCCAAAGTGGAATAGCGGGGATGGAGACCCAGTACTTC.

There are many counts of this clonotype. The CDR3 reads CASSSSGTGSDGYTF. DNA of the CDR3: TGTGCCAGCAGCTCTTCCGGGACAGGATCGGATGGCTACACCTTC. The V gene is TRBV7-3, the J gene TRBJ1-2; 8 nucleotides agree with TRBD1. Germline V CDR1 and CDR2: SGHTA, FQGTGA. V trimming: 4 bases; J trimming: 6 bases; junction bases outside the gene matches: 10. The CDR3 is 15 amino acids.

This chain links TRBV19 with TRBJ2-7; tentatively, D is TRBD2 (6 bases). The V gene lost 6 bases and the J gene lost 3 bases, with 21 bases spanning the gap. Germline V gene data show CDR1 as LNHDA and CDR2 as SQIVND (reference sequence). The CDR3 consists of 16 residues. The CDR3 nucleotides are TGTGCCAGTAGAACAAGGGCGGACTACCTCATCTACGAGCAGTACTTC. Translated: CASRTRADYLIYEQYF.

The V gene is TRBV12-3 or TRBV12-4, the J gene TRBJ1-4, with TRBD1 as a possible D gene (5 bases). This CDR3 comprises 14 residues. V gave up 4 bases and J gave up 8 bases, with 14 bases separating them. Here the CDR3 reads CASSSGQGVEKLFF. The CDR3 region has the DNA TGTGCCAGCAGTTCCGGGCAGGGCGTAGAAAAACTGTTTTTT.

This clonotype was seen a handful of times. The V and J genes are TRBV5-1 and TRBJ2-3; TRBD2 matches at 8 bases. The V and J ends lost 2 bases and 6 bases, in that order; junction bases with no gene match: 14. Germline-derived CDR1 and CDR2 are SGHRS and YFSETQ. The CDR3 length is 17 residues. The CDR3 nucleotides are TGCGCCAGCAGCTTTCTAGGACTAGCTAATTTTCCGGATACGCAGTATTTT. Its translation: CASSFLGLANFPDTQYF.

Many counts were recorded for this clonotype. CDR3 amino acids: CASSQGPAGASDTQYF. The CDR3 coding sequence is TGTGCCAGCAGCCAAGGACCAGCGGGGGCTTCTGATACGCAGTATTTT. The V gene is TRBV14, the J gene TRBJ2-3, with 8 positions matching TRBD2. The V gene end was trimmed by 1 base and the J gene end by 6 bases; junction bases not matched to a gene: 9. The CDR3 extends over 16 amino acids. Germline V CDR1 and CDR2: SGHDN, FVKESK.